This paragraph reports one T cell receptor beta chain. Clones were read by immunoSEQ multiplex PCR, and TCRdb kept only the in-frame ones, dropping some. There are about 150,000 clones in the sample; 92% occur only once, and 2.5% to 4% lies in the top ten. This entry comes from a study of T cell responses to AZD1222 COVID-19 vaccine. The ends were cut back, 5 bases at V and 0 bases at J, with 16 bases in the middle. Germline CDR1 LNHNV, CDR2 YYDKDF (reference sequence). CDR3 size: 17 residues. The starting material was peripheral blood, obtained 28 days after the second AZD1222 dose. The rearrangement joins TRBV15 to TRBJ1-4; maybe TRBD1 (6 bases). The TCR comes from an adult who received the AZD1222 COVID-19 vaccine. CDR3 sequence: CATSGGRRTATNEKLFF. In DNA form, the CDR3 reads TGTGCCACCAGCGGCGGCAGACGGACAGCAACTAATGAAAAACTGTTTTTT. Full variable domain (rest looked up from reference TRBV15 and TRBJ1-4): DAMVIQNPRYQVTQFGKPVTLSCSQTLNHNVMYWYQQKSSQAPKLLFHYYDKDFNNEADTPDNFQSRRPNTSFCFLDIRSPGLGDTAMYLCATSGGRRTATNEKLFFGSGTQLSVL.